What follows is one T cell receptor beta chain and its context. Its specificity is unknown. Repertoires were generated with immunoSEQ multiplex PCR, while TCRdb's copy carries only in-frame clones and drops some. The data contain 340,000 or so clones, roughly 93% of them singletons. The source of the sample is a study of brain T cells in children with intractable seizures. Study-level results: Patients' HCMV serostatus was unknown; virus specificity rests on CDR3 similarity alone.

The time point was: blood from clinic visit 5 months post-surgery; TSC patient then seizure free. The CDR3 sequence is 15 residues long. The J segment lost 3 bases and the V segment lost 4 bases, leaving 9 bases of the junction unmatched. Per the germline V gene, CDR1 is SGDLS and CDR2 is YYNGEE. This chain links TRBV9 with TRBJ1-1; 7 nucleotides match TRBD1. The sample consisted of peripheral blood, taken about 5 months after surgery. The receptor was isolated from a boy younger than two with tuberous sclerosis and intractable seizures. CDR3 residues: CASSSQGGGHTEAFF. The CDR3, as DNA: TGTGCCAGCAGCTCCCAGGGAGGGGGCCACACTGAAGCTTTCTTT.